Listed below are T cell receptor beta chains from one sample, sequenced in a study of cytomegalovirus exposure and HLA in healthy donors. Sequencing was performed with immunoSEQ multiplex PCR; in TCRdb, only in-frame clones are kept and a portion is missing. The table has tens of thousands of clones, about three quarters seen once. Sequenced: PBMCs. Source of these receptors: a man aged 50 or older in good health and CMV-seropositive. Both conserved end residues are part of each CDR3. Fields, in order: J gene, V gene, clone size, D gene, CDR3 protein, CDR3 DNA. The D gene is left open where the match is weak. A row's size may be missing; if present it is once, few, many or a size class.

TRBJ2-7 TRBV6-8 once - CASQQRAYEQYF TGTGCCAGCCAGCAGCGGGCCTACGAGCAGTACTTC
TRBJ1-2 TRBV29-1 once - CSVEALGGRGGYTF TGCAGCGTTGAAGCGCTAGGAGGGAGGGGTGGCTACACCTTC
TRBJ1-4 TRBV29-1 - - CSVEGGFNEKLFF TGCAGCGTTGAGGGAGGGTTTAATGAAAAACTGTTTTTT
TRBJ2-3 TRBV7-9 - - CASSLVRQGPTDTQYF TGTGCCAGCAGCTTAGTCCGGCAGGGGCCCACAGATACGCAGTATTTT
TRBJ2-7 TRBV11-2 once TRBD2 CATSGGLSYEQYF TGTGCCACTTCGGGAGGGCTTTCCTACGAGCAGTACTTC
TRBJ2-1 TRBV19 few TRBD2 CASSTGLAAYNEQFF TGTGCCAGTAGTACCGGACTAGCCGCCTACAATGAGCAGTTCTTC
TRBJ2-2 TRBV11-3 - - CASSLQGELFF TGTGCCAGCAGCTTGCAGGGGGAGCTGTTTTTT
TRBJ1-2 TRBV18 - - CASSQDSYGYTF TGTGCCAGCTCACAGGACAGCTATGGCTACACCTTC
TRBJ2-7 TRBV6-1 - TRBD1 CASKTGTGGSYEQYF TGTGCCAGCAAAACCGGGACAGGGGGCTCCTACGAGCAGTACTTC
TRBJ2-1 TRBV27 - TRBD2 CASSFAGGGRAFF TGTGCCAGCAGTTTCGCGGGAGGGGGGAGGGCGTTCTTC
TRBJ2-1 TRBV6-5 once TRBD1 CASSSGQGKNEQFF TGTGCCAGCAGCTCGGGACAGGGGAAAAATGAGCAGTTCTTC
TRBJ1-1 TRBV2 - - CATRRREGTEAFF TGTGCCACCCGCCGCAGGGAAGGGACTGAAGCTTTCTTT
TRBJ2-7 TRBV7-9 once - CASSLGGGSYEQYF TGTGCCAGCAGCTTAGGAGGGGGCTCCTACGAGCAGTACTTC
TRBJ2-2 TRBV11-1 - TRBD1 CASSFTGEFSGELFF TGTGCCAGCAGCTTCACAGGGGAGTTCTCCGGGGAGCTGTTTTTT
TRBJ2-7 TRBV5-5 few - CASSLTTYEQYF TGTGCCAGCAGCTTGACAACCTACGAGCAGTACTTC
TRBJ2-1 TRBV4-1 - - CASSQVIAAYNEQFF TGCGCCAGCAGCCAAGTAATAGCGGCCTACAATGAGCAGTTCTTC
TRBJ2-2 TRBV9 once - CASTAASGIGELFF TGTGCCAGCACGGCCGCGTCGGGGATCGGGGAGCTGTTTTTT
TRBJ2-1 TRBV5-1 - TRBD2 CASSSYGTSGYNEQFF TGCGCCAGCAGCTCATACGGGACTAGCGGTTACAATGAGCAGTTCTTC
TRBJ2-2 TRBV7-9 - - CSSSPERGTGELFF TGTTCCAGCAGCCCCGAGAGAGGTACCGGGGAGCTGTTTTTT
TRBJ1-1 TRBV6-4 - - CASSEVSGGQAFF TGTGCCAGCAGTGAAGTGTCGGGGGGGCAAGCTTTCTTT
TRBJ2-7 TRBV11-3 - - CASSQGTFGAEQYF TGTGCCAGCAGCCAGGGCACGTTCGGTGCCGAGCAGTACTTC
TRBJ2-7 TRBV15 once TRBD1 CATSMGTGNYEQYF TGTGCCACCAGCATGGGGACAGGGAACTACGAGCAGTACTTC
TRBJ2-2 TRBV6-5 - TRBD2 CASSYGRELNTGELFF TGTGCCAGCAGTTACGGGCGGGAGCTTAACACCGGGGAGCTGTTTTTT
TRBJ1-1 TRBV5-1 - TRBD1 CASSLGTGGHTEAFF TGCGCCAGCAGCTTAGGGACAGGGGGCCACACTGAAGCTTTCTTT
TRBJ1-1 TRBV11-3 - TRBD1 CASSFDRVTEAFF TGTGCCAGCAGCTTCGACAGGGTGACTGAAGCTTTCTTT
TRBJ1-2 TRBV14 - TRBD1 CASSQDQGGRDNYGYTF TGTGCCAGCAGCCAAGATCAGGGGGGACGGGATAACTATGGCTACACCTTC
TRBJ2-7 TRBV30 - TRBD2 CAWTPGLAVTYEQYF TGTGCCTGGACCCCTGGACTAGCGGTAACCTACGAGCAGTACTTC
TRBJ1-5 TRBV27 - - CASSFSGTEPRNQPQHF TGTGCCAGCAGTTTTTCTGGTACAGAGCCCCGCAATCAGCCCCAGCATTTT
TRBJ1-2 TRBV7-3 - - CASSPGGGGYTF TGTGCCAGCAGCCCTGGGGGCGGTGGCTACACCTTC
TRBJ2-1 TRBV11-3 - - CASSGGRRDEQFF TGTGCCAGCAGCGGAGGACGGAGGGATGAGCAGTTCTTC
TRBJ1-2 TRBV6-1 - - CASSGLIAVYGYTF TGTGCCAGCAGCGGTCTCATAGCCGTGTATGGCTACACCTTC
TRBJ2-7 TRBV19 - TRBD2 CASSIDPTSGTGEQYF TGTGCCAGTAGTATAGATCCGACTAGCGGGACTGGTGAGCAGTACTTC
TRBJ2-1 TRBV7-3 few - CASSLYTGSNEQFF TGTGCCAGCAGCTTATACACAGGGTCTAATGAGCAGTTCTTC
TRBJ2-6 TRBV18 - - CASSPPNSGLSGANVLTF TGTGCCAGCTCACCACCAAATAGCGGCCTCTCTGGGGCCAACGTCCTGACTTTC
TRBJ2-1 TRBV6-5 - TRBD1 CASSYSGQGQGGEQFF TGTGCCAGCAGTTACTCTGGACAGGGACAAGGCGGTGAGCAGTTCTTC
TRBJ2-7 TRBV18 - TRBD1 CASSPQGQGWLMYYEQYF TGTGCCAGCTCACCACAGGGACAGGGTTGGTTGATGTACTACGAGCAGTACTTC
TRBJ1-5 TRBV27 - TRBD1 CASSSRTGGPQPQHF TGTGCCAGCAGTTCTAGGACAGGGGGCCCTCAGCCCCAGCATTTT
TRBJ1-2 TRBV6-5 - TRBD1 CASSSQGNGYTF TGTGCCAGCAGTTCACAGGGGAATGGCTACACCTTC
TRBJ2-7 TRBV10-3 once TRBD1 CAISEGQSYEQYF TGTGCCATCAGCGAGGGACAGTCCTACGAGCAGTACTTC
TRBJ2-3 TRBV7-3 - TRBD1 CASSLRDRRTDTQYF TGTGCCAGCAGCCTTCGGGACAGACGCACAGATACGCAGTATTTT
TRBJ2-1 TRBV10-3 - TRBD1 CAISVTGQGVISYNEQFF TGTGCCATCAGTGTAACGGGACAGGGGGTAATTTCCTACAATGAGCAGTTCTTC
TRBJ1-2 TRBV18 few - CASSPPATPNGYTF TGTGCCAGCTCACCACCGGCGACACCAAATGGCTACACCTTC
TRBJ2-5 TRBV4-1 - - CASSPLEQGTQYF TGCGCCAGCAGCCCCCTAGAGCAAGGGACCCAGTACTTC
TRBJ1-2 TRBV30 - TRBD1 CAGQGDDGYTF TGTGCCGGACAGGGGGACGATGGCTACACCTTC
TRBJ1-4 TRBV6-1 few TRBD1 CASSRDRADEKLFF TGTGCCAGCAGTCGGGACAGGGCCGATGAAAAACTGTTTTTT
TRBJ2-1 TRBV2 - TRBD2 CASSPWGLAEVESEQFF TGTGCCAGCAGTCCTTGGGGACTAGCGGAAGTCGAAAGTGAGCAGTTCTTC
TRBJ2-3 TRBV5-4 - - CASSRRGEGTDTQYF TGTGCCAGCTCTAGGAGGGGCGAGGGCACAGATACGCAGTATTTT
TRBJ1-1 TRBV18 - - CASSGVGRAVEAFF TGTGCCAGCTCAGGGGTAGGCAGGGCTGTTGAAGCTTTCTTT
TRBJ2-1 TRBV27 once TRBD2 CASSLYASGTGNEQFF TGTGCCAGCAGTTTATACGCTAGCGGGACGGGCAATGAGCAGTTCTTC
TRBJ1-2 TRBV7-3 - TRBD1 CASSLTFTAGQGDYGYTF TGTGCCAGCAGCTTAACATTTACGGCGGGACAGGGCGACTATGGCTACACCTTC
TRBJ2-3 TRBV28 - - CASRTSLGVTDTQYF TGTGCCAGTCGAACTTCCCTCGGTGTCACAGATACGCAGTATTTT
TRBJ2-3 TRBV7-9 once - CASSYTGDSTDTQYF TGTGCCAGCAGCTACACGGGGGATAGCACAGATACGCAGTATTTT